The 30 T cell receptor beta chains presented below share a single source sample, sequenced in a study of Ad26.COV2.S vaccination and SARS-CoV-2 variants. The treatment was: some 19 received Ad26.COV2.S at low or high dose, single or two shots; a few received placebo; per-sample allocation not given. Vaccine and placebo recipients were sampled on day 63 after the first injection. The table came from immunoSEQ multiplex PCR; TCRdb's copy has only in-frame clones and leaves some out. The sample gives more than 300,000 clones, 88% of which show up once; around 6.4% is in the top ten. Material: peripheral blood, obtained in a trial of Ad26.COV2.S vaccine versus placebo. These TCRs come from a person aged 18-65 years who received the Ad26.COV2.S COVID-19 vaccine or a placebo.

This clone occurred once. The rearrangement uses TRBV27 and TRBJ2-2, with D possibly being TRBD1 or TRBD2 (5 bases each). The CDR3 runs 15 residues. Germline CDR1 MNHEY, CDR2 SMNVEV (reference sequence). V was clipped by 4 bases and J by 7 bases, with 16 bases between them. CDR3 loop: CASSSYSGPDGELFF. In DNA, the CDR3 is TGTGCCAGCAGTTCATATTCGGGACCCGACGGGGAGCTGTTTTTT.

The CDR3 region is CASSLGTDDSQPQHF. CDR3 nucleotides: TGTGCCAGCAGCCTCGGGACAGACGACTCTCAGCCCCAGCATTTT. The chain is built from TRBV7-6 and TRBJ1-5; TRBD1 agrees at 7 bases. CDR1 and CDR2 from the germline V gene are SGHVS and FNYEAQ. The V and J ends lost 5 bases and 6 bases, in that order; junction bases with no gene match: 10. The CDR3 has 15 amino acids.

V usage is TRBV3-1 (or the pseudogene TRBV3-2) and J usage is TRBJ1-2; D might be TRBD1 (5 bases). Trimming pared 0 bases from V and 7 bases from J, leaving 12 bases between. Germline loops: CDR1 LGHDT, CDR2 YNNKEL (reference sequence). The CDR3 contains 14 residues. CDR3 nucleotide sequence: TGTGCCAGCAGCCAAGATGGCAGGGTTGGTGGCTACACCTTC. It encodes CASSQDGRVGGYTF.

CDR3 sequence: CASSPTSGGPNTEAFF. The CDR3, as DNA: TGTGCCAGCAGCCCAACCTCGGGGGGCCCGAACACTGAAGCTTTCTTT. The rearrangement links TRBV11-3 to TRBJ1-1; TRBD1 might be the D (6 bases). Trimming shortened V by 5 bases and J by 1 base, and 17 bases separated the two germline ends. The CDR3 spans 16 residues. Germline V gene sequence: CDR1 SGHNT, CDR2 YENEEA.

The rearrangement uses TRBV7-2 and TRBJ1-1; D gene unclear. The V and J ends lost 6 bases and 5 bases respectively, with 16 bases between them. The CDR3 contains 14 residues. The germline CDR1 and CDR2 sequences are SGHTA and FQGNSA. The CDR3 loop is CASRPRRGWTEAFF. The CDR3, as DNA: TGTGCCAGCAGGCCAAGACGAGGGTGGACTGAAGCTTTCTTT.

The genes are TRBV7-2 and TRBJ2-5; 8 bases align to TRBD1. V lost 2 bases, J lost 6 bases, and 11 bases stayed unmatched. The V gene's germline CDR1 is SGHTA and CDR2 FQGNSA. The CDR3 is 16 amino acids. Here the CDR3 reads CASSLSGGQGFQTQYF. The CDR3, as DNA: TGTGCCAGCAGCTTAAGCGGCGGACAGGGTTTTCAGACCCAGTACTTC.

The chain couples TRBV5-4 to TRBJ2-2, with D tentatively TRBD1 or TRBD2 (6 bases each). V lost 4 bases, J lost 4 bases, and 20 bases lay in between. The CDR3 spans 17 residues. Germline V CDR1 and CDR2: SGHNT, YYREEE (reference sequence). The CDR3: CASSLPVGGAGTGELFF. In DNA, the CDR3 is TGTGCCAGCAGCCTCCCCGTGGGGGGCGCAGGCACCGGGGAGCTGTTTTTT.

This chain joins TRBV5-4 and TRBJ2-7, with 9 bases fitting TRBD1. CDR3 length: 15 amino acids. Germline V lookup: CDR1 SGHNT, CDR2 YYREEE (reference sequence). V gave up 4 bases and J gave up 2 bases; unmatched junction bases: 7. Here the CDR3 reads CASSTRDRVTYEQYF. The CDR3 nucleotides are TGTGCCAGCAGCACCCGGGACAGGGTAACCTACGAGCAGTACTTC.

V and J are TRBV7-9 and TRBJ2-7, with TRBD1 matching 7 bases. Germline V gene data show CDR1 as SEHNR and CDR2 as FQNEAQ (reference sequence). V shed 4 bases and J 1 base; nucleotides not matched to a gene: 4. The CDR3 length is 14 residues. The CDR3 DNA reads TGTGCCAGCAGCTACCCGACAGGGTCCTACGAGCAGTACTTC. Protein sequence: CASSYPTGSYEQYF.

Points on this clone: This sample includes further DNA sequences coding for the same CDR3. V and J are TRBV7-2 and TRBJ1-1; D gene unclear. Between the trimmed V and J ends, which lost 1 base and 2 bases, there was a span of 5 bases. The germline V gene has CDR1 SGHTA and CDR2 FQGNSA. This CDR3 has 13 residues. The CDR3 loop reads CASSLEGNTEAFF. The CDR3 DNA reads as TGTGCCAGCAGCTTAGAGGGAAACACTGAAGCTTTCTTT.

This clone was counted a single time. The chain joins TRBV27 to TRBJ1-2, with D tentatively TRBD1 (5 bases). V dropped 5 bases and J dropped 4 bases, with 14 bases sitting between them. CDR3 length: 14 residues. CDR1 is MNHEY and CDR2 is SMNVEV in the germline V gene (reference sequence). DNA for the CDR3: TGTGCCAGCAGTCGGGACGGCCACGTCTATGGCTACACCTTC. It codes for CASSRDGHVYGYTF.

The rearrangement links TRBV18 to TRBJ1-5; possible D gene TRBD1, 6 bases. Germline CDR1 is KGHSH and CDR2 is LQKENI. The CDR3 runs to 19 residues. V shed 2 bases and J shed 7 bases, with 27 bases lying between them. The CDR3 protein is CASSPNLPYQGGKRQPQHF. As DNA, the CDR3 is TGTGCCAGCTCACCAAACCTCCCCTACCAAGGGGGAAAACGCCAGCCCCAGCATTTT.

This clone was seen more than once but under ten times. The chain combines TRBV6-4 with TRBJ1-1, with D possibly being TRBD1 (5 bases). The CDR3 runs 13 residues. CDR1 is MRHNA, CDR2 SNTAGT, per germline. V shed 0 bases and J shed 8 bases, with 10 bases lying between them. CDR3: CASSDSKGREAFF. CDR3 nucleotides: TGTGCCAGCAGTGACTCTAAGGGGAGGGAAGCTTTCTTT.

The rearrangement links TRBV6-1 to TRBJ1-2; D gene ambiguous. CDR1 is MNHNS, CDR2 SASEGT, per germline. This CDR3 has 15 residues. Trimming removed 1 base from V and 4 bases from J, with 13 bases in between. CDR3 sequence reads: CASSEGVRPLYGYTF. The CDR3 bases are TGTGCCAGCAGTGAAGGGGTCAGGCCTCTCTATGGCTACACCTTC.

The V and J genes are TRBV27 and TRBJ1-6; a possible D gene is TRBD1 (5 bases). V was shortened by 5 bases and J by 8 bases, with 25 bases between the two germline ends. The CDR3 loop spans 18 amino acids. Germline assignment: CDR1 MNHEY and CDR2 SMNVEV (reference sequence). This chain's CDR3 is CASSPSFFSVRVDSPLHF. The CDR3 DNA follows: TGTGCCAGCAGTCCATCTTTTTTTTCGGTCAGGGTCGATTCACCCCTCCACTTT.

The chain employs TRBV14 and TRBJ2-3, with 8 bases matching TRBD2. V was pared by 3 bases and J by 0 bases, with 14 bases of the junction left unmatched. CDR3 length: 19 residues. Germline values: CDR1 SGHDN, CDR2 FVKESK. The CDR3 DNA sequence: TGTGCCAGCAGCCATCGCCCAGCGGGGGTATTTTCTAGCACAGATACGCAGTATTTT. Protein sequence: CASSHRPAGVFSSTDTQYF.

The chain couples TRBV30 to TRBJ2-7; D possibly uses TRBD1 or TRBD2 (6 bases each). CDR1 GTSNPN and CDR2 SVGIG come from the germline V gene (reference sequence). The CDR3 consists of 15 residues. Trimming removed 1 base from V and 5 bases from J, with 18 bases in between. The CDR3 loop reads CAWSANWGARDEQYF. The CDR3 DNA follows: TGTGCCTGGAGTGCGAATTGGGGGGCGCGGGACGAGCAGTACTTC.

The gene calls are TRBV7-2 and TRBJ2-5; 12 positions match TRBD1. This CDR3 is 15 amino acids long. The germline V gene encodes CDR1 SGHTA and CDR2 FQGNSA. With V trimmed by 4 bases and J by 4 bases, 4 bases remained unmatched. Here the CDR3 reads CASSYGTGGRETQYF. CDR3 in DNA: TGTGCCAGCAGCTACGGGACAGGGGGCAGAGAGACCCAGTACTTC. The variable domain in full, completed from reference TRBV7-2 and TRBJ2-5, reads GAGVSQSPSNKVTEKGKDVELRCDPISGHTALYWYRQSLGQGLEFLIYFQGNSAPDKSGLPSDRFSAERTGGSVSTLTIQRTQQEDSAVYLCASSYGTGGRETQYFGPGTRLLVL.

The rearrangement joins TRBV2 to TRBJ2-5; no definite D call. CDR1 SNHLY and CDR2 FYNNEI come from the germline V gene. V was trimmed by 7 bases and J by 7 bases, leaving 10 bases between them. The CDR3 extends over 11 amino acids. The DNA for the CDR3 is TGTGCCAGCACCAGCCGAATGACCCAGTACTTC. Its protein product is CASTSRMTQYF.

The chain recombines TRBV6-2 or TRBV6-3 with TRBJ1-5; no reliable D call. CDR1 and CDR2 (germline): MNHEY, SVGEGT. Trimming removed 2 bases from V and 1 base from J, with 9 bases in between. The CDR3 runs to 15 residues. The CDR3 DNA reads TGTGCCAGCAGTTACCCGGACGCCAGCAATCAGCCCCAGCATTTT. Protein sequence: CASSYPDASNQPQHF.

The chain joins TRBV11-2 to TRBJ2-2; perhaps TRBD1 as D (6 bases). The CDR3 has 16 residues. The germline CDR1 and CDR2 sequences are SGHAT and FQNNGV. V was pared by 1 base and J by 5 bases, with 14 bases between. In DNA form, the CDR3 reads TGTGCCAGCAGCTTAGGGGACACAAGATTAACCGGGGAGCTGTTTTTT. Translated, it gives CASSLGDTRLTGELFF.

The chain employs TRBV6-5 and TRBJ1-5; perhaps TRBD1 as D (6 bases). Trimming left V 7 bases short and J 7 bases short, with 17 bases between. There are 14 residues in the CDR3. In germline, CDR1 is MNHEY, CDR2 SVGAGI. The DNA for the CDR3 is TGTGCCAGCACCCTTGGGGGGGGCGGGCAGCCCCAGCATTTT. This translates into CASTLGGGGQPQHF.

The gene calls are TRBV3-1 (or the pseudogene TRBV3-2) and TRBJ2-7; 9 nucleotides line up with TRBD2. Germline-derived CDR1 and CDR2 are LGHDT and YNNKEL (reference sequence). The CDR3 sequence is 16 residues long. J lost 2 bases, V lost 0 bases, and 5 bases had no gene match. CDR3 bases: TGTGCCAGCAGCCAAGATTTAATAGCGGGAGCCTACGAGCAGTACTTC. It codes for CASSQDLIAGAYEQYF.

The J gene is TRBJ2-2, the V gene TRBV5-5; a weak D match, TRBD2 (6 bases). V shed 6 bases and J shed 1 base, with 13 bases lying between them. The germline V gene encodes CDR1 SGHKS and CDR2 YYEKEE (reference sequence). The CDR3 covers 15 residues. The CDR3 nucleotides read TGTGCCAGCATGGGAGGCCTCTTGAACACCGGGGAGCTGTTTTTT. It yields the protein CASMGGLLNTGELFF.

The chain is built from TRBV7-8 and TRBJ2-1, with D possibly being TRBD1 (6 bases). V lost 1 base to trimming and J lost 4 bases, with 14 bases between them. The CDR3 is 16 residues long. Germline loops: CDR1 SGHVS, CDR2 FQNEAQ. The CDR3: CASSLVVRGQYNEQFF. The CDR3 DNA sequence: TGTGCCAGCAGCTTAGTGGTCCGGGGACAATACAATGAGCAGTTCTTC.

The CDR3 sequence is CASSLGGSEGYTF. In DNA form, the CDR3 reads TGTGCCAGCAGCTTAGGGGGATCGGAAGGCTACACCTTC. The chain recombines TRBV7-3 with TRBJ1-2; tentative D call: TRBD1 (5 bases). Between the trimmed V and J ends, which lost 2 bases and 8 bases, there was a span of 12 bases. Looked up from germline, CDR1 is SGHTA and CDR2 is FQGTGA. The CDR3 consists of 13 residues.

V gene TRBV5-8 combines with J gene TRBJ1-6; 7 nucleotides align to TRBD1. The CDR3 contains 14 residues. V lost 2 bases, J lost 4 bases, and 0 bases stayed unmatched. Germline V gene data show CDR1 as SGHTS and CDR2 as YDEGEE. CDR3 loop: CASSLQGYNSPLHF. CDR3 nucleotides: TGTGCCAGCAGCTTACAGGGGTATAATTCACCCCTCCACTTT.

This chain's CDR3 is CASRDAGQPYEQYF. The CDR3, as DNA: TGCGCCAGCAGGGATGCGGGACAGCCCTACGAGCAGTACTTC. V usage is TRBV5-1 and J usage is TRBJ2-7; tentative D call: TRBD1 (7 bases). Germline loops: CDR1 SGHRS, CDR2 YFSETQ. This CDR3 has 14 residues. V was pared by 5 bases and J by 2 bases, with 14 bases between.

This chain uses TRBV4-1 with TRBJ1-1, with D possibly matching TRBD1 (5 bases). This CDR3 has 15 amino acids. Trimming removed 4 bases at V and 1 base at J, with 13 bases between. CDR1 is MGHRA, CDR2 YSYEKL, per germline. The CDR3 here is CASSPPGLTNTEAFF. CDR3 DNA sequence: TGCGCCAGCAGCCCGCCGGGACTGACGAACACTGAAGCTTTCTTT.

The V gene is TRBV6-2 or TRBV6-3, the J gene TRBJ2-7, with a tentative D call TRBD1 (5 bases). The CDR3 is 12 residues long. The germline V gene encodes CDR1 MNHEY and CDR2 SVGEGT. The V gene lost 6 bases and the J gene lost 5 bases, with 11 bases spanning the gap. CDR3 bases: TGTGCCAGCAGCCAGACAGTGGACGAGCAGTACTTC. Amino acids: CASSQTVDEQYF.